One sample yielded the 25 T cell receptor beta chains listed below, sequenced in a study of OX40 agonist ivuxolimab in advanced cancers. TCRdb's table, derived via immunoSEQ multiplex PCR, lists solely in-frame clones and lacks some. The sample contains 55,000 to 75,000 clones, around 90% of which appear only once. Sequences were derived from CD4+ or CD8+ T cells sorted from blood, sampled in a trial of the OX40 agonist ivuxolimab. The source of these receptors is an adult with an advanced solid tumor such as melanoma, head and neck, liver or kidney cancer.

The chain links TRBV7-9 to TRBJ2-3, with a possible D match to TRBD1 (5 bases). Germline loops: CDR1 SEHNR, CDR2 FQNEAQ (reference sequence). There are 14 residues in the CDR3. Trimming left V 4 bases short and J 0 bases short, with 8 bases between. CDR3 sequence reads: CASSWTLSTDTQYF. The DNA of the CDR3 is TGTGCCAGCAGCTGGACACTGAGCACAGATACGCAGTATTTT.

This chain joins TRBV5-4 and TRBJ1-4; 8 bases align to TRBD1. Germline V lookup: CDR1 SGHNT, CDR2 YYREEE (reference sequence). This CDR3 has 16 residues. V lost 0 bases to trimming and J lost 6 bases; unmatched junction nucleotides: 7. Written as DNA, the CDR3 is TGTGCCAGCAGCTTGGGGACAGGGTTCGCGGATGAAAAACTGTTTTTT. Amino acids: CASSLGTGFADEKLFF.

The CDR3 bases are TGTGCCAGCAGTTACTCCGCAGGGGGTAACGAGCAGTACTTC. Translation gives CASSYSAGGNEQYF. This rearrangement joins TRBV6-5 to TRBJ2-7; 7 nucleotides match TRBD1. The CDR3 runs 14 residues. V gave up 0 bases and J gave up 5 bases; unmatched junction bases: 4. In germline, CDR1 is MNHEY, CDR2 SVGAGI.

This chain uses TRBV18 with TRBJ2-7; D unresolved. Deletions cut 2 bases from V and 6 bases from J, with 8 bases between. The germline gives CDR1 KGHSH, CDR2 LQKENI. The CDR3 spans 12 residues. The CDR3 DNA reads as TGTGCCAGCTCACCAGGGGAAGGCGAGCAGTACTTC. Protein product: CASSPGEGEQYF.

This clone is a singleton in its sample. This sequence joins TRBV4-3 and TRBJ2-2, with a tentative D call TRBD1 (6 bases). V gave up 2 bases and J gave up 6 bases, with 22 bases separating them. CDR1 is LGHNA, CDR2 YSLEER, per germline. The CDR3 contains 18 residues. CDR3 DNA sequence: TGCGCCAGCAGCCAACCGCCCGGCAGGGGCTCGACCGCCGGGGAGCTGTTTTTT. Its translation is CASSQPPGRGSTAGELFF.

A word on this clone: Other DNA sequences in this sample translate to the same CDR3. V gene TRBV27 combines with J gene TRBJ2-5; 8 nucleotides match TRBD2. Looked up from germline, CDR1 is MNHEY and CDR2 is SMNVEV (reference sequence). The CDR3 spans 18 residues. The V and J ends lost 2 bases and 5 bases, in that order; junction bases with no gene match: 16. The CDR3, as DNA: TGTGCCAGCAGTTTAAAATTGGGGTTCGCGGGAGGTGGTGAGACCCAGTACTTC. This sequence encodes CASSLKLGFAGGGETQYF.

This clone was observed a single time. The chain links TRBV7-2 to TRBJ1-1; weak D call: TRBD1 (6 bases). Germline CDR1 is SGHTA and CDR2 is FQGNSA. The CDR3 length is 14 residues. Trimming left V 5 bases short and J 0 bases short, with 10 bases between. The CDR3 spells CASSIGQLNTEAFF. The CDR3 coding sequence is TGTGCCAGCAGCATCGGACAGTTGAACACTGAAGCTTTCTTT.

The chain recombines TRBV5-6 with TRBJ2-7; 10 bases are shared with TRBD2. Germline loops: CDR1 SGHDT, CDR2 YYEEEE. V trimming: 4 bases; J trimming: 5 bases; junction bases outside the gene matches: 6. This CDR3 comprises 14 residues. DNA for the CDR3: TGTGCCAGCAGCCCTGGACTAGCGGTCCACGAGCAGTACTTC. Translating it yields CASSPGLAVHEQYF.

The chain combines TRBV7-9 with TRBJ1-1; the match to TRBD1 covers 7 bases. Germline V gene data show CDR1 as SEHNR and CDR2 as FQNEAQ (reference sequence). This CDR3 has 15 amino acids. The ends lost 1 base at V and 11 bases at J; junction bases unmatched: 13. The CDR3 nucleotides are TGTGCCAGCAGCTTAGTTGCAGGACAGGAAGCTGGGGCTTTCTTT. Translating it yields CASSLVAGQEAGAFF.

CDR3 DNA: TGCGCCAGCAGCACCTCGGTCGAGGTGGGGACCCAGTACTTC. Protein sequence: CASSTSVEVGTQYF. The chain has TRBV5-1 and TRBJ2-5; D unresolved. V was shortened by 4 bases and J by 7 bases, with 17 bases between the two germline ends. This CDR3 region has 14 residues. CDR1 and CDR2 from the germline V gene are SGHRS and YFSETQ.

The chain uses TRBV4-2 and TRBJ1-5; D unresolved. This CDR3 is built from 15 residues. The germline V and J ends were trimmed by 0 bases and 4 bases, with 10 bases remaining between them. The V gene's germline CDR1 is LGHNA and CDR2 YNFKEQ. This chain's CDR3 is CASSQEGQRNQPQHF. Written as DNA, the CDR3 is TGTGCCAGCAGCCAAGAGGGCCAGAGAAATCAGCCCCAGCATTTT.

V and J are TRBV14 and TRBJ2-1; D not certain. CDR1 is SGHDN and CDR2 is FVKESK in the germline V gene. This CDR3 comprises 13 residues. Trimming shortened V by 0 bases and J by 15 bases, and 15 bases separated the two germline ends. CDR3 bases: TGTGCCAGCAGCCAAGATCTCGCCAGACCAATGTTCTTC. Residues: CASSQDLARPMFF.

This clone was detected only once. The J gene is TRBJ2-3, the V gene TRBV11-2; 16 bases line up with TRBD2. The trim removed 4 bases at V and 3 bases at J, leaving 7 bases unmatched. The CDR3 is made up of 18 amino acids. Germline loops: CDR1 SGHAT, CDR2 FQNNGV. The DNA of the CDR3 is TGTGCCAGCAGCTCAGGCGGGACTAGCGGGAGGGAAACAGATACGCAGTATTTT. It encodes CASSSGGTSGRETDTQYF.

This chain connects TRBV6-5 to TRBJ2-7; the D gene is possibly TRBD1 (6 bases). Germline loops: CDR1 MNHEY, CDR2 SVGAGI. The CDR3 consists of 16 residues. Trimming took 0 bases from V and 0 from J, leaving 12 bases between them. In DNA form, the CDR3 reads TGTGCCAGCAGTTACTCGTGGCAGGGGAGCTCCTACGAGCAGTACTTC. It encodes CASSYSWQGSSYEQYF.

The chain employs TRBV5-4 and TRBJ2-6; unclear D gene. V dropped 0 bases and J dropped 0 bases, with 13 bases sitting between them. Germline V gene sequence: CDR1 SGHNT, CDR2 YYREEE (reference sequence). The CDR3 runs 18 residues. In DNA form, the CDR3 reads TGTGCCAGCAGCTTGGTCCCTACTACAGCCTCTGGGGCCAACGTCCTGACTTTC. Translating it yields CASSLVPTTASGANVLTF.

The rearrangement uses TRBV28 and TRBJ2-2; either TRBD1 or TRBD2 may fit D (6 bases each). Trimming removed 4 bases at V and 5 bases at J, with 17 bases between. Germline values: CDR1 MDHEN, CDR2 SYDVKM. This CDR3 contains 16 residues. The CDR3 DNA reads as TGTGCCAGCAGTTCGACCCGTAGGGGGAGGACCGGGGAGCTGTTTTTT. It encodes CASSSTRRGRTGELFF.

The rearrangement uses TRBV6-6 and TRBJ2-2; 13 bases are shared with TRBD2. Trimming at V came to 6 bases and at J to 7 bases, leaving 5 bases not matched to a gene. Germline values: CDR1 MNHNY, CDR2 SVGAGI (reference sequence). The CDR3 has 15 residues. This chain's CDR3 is CASRGTSGKVGELFF. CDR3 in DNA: TGTGCCAGCAGAGGGACTAGCGGGAAGGTCGGGGAGCTGTTTTTT.

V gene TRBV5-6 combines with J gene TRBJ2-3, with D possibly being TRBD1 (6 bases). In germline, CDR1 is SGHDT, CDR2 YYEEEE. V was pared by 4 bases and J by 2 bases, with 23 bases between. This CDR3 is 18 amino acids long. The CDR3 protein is CASSRRTERNDNTDTQYF. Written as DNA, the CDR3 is TGTGCCAGCAGCCGGCGGACAGAACGAAACGATAACACAGATACGCAGTATTTT.

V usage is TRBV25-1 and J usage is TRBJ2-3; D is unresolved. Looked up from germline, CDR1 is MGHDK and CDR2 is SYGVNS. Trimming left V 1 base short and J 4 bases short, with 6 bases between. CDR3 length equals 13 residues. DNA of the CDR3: TGTGCCAGCAGTGAATGGGTAGCAGATACGCAGTATTTT. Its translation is CASSEWVADTQYF.

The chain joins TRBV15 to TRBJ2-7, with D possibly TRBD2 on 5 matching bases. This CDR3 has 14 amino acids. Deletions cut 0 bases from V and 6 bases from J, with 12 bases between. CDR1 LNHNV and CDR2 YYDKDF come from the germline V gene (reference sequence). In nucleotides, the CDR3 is TGTGCCACCAGCAGAGATTTAACCAGCGGCGAGCAGTACTTC. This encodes CATSRDLTSGEQYF.

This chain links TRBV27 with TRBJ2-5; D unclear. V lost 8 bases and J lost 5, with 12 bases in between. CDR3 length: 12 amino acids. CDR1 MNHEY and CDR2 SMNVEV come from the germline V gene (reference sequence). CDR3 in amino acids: CASGDPLETQYF. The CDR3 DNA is TGTGCCAGCGGAGACCCGTTGGAGACCCAGTACTTC.

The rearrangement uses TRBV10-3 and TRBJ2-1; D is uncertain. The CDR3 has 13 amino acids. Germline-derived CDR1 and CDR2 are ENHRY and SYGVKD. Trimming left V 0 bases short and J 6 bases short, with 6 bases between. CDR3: CAISESSGNEQFF. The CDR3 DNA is TGTGCCATCAGTGAGTCTAGTGGCAATGAGCAGTTCTTC.

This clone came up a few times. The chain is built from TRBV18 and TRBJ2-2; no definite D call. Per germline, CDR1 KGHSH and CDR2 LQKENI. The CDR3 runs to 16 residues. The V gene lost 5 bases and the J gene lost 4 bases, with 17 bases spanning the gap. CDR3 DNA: TGTGCCAGCTCAGTCGGACCTCCACGGGTCACCGGGGAGCTGTTTTTT. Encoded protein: CASSVGPPRVTGELFF. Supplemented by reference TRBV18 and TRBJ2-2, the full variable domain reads NAGVMQNPRHLVRRRGQEARLRCSPMKGHSHVYWYRQLPEEGLKFMVYLQKENIIDESGMPKERFSAEFPKEGPSILRIQQVVRGDSAAYFCASSVGPPRVTGELFFGEGSRLTVL.

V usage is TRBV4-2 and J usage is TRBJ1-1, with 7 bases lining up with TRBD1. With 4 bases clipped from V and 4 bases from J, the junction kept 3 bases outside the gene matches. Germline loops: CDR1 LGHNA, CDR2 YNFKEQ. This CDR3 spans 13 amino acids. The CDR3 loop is CASSRDRLTEAFF. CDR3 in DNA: TGTGCCAGCAGCCGGGACAGACTCACTGAAGCTTTCTTT.

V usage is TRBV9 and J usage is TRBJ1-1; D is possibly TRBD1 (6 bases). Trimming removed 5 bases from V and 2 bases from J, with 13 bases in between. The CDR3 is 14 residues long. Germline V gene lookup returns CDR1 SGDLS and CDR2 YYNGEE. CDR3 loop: CASSPGQFNTEAFF. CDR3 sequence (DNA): TGTGCCAGCAGTCCAGGACAGTTTAACACTGAAGCTTTCTTT.